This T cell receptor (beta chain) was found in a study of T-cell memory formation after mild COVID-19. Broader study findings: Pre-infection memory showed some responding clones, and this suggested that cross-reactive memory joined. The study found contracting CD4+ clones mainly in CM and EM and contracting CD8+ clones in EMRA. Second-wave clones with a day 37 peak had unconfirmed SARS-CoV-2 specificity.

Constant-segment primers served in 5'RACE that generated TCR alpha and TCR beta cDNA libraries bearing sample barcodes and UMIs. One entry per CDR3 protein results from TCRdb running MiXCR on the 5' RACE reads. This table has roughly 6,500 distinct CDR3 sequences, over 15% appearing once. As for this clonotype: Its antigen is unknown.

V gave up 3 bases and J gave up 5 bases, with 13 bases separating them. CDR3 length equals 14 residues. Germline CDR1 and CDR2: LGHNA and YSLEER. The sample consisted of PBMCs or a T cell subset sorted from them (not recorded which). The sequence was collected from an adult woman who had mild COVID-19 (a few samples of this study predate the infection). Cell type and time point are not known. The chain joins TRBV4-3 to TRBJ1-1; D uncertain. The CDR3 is CASSHRSTDTEAFF. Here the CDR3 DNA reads TGCGCCAGCAGCCATCGGAGTACTGATACTGAAGCTTTCTTT.